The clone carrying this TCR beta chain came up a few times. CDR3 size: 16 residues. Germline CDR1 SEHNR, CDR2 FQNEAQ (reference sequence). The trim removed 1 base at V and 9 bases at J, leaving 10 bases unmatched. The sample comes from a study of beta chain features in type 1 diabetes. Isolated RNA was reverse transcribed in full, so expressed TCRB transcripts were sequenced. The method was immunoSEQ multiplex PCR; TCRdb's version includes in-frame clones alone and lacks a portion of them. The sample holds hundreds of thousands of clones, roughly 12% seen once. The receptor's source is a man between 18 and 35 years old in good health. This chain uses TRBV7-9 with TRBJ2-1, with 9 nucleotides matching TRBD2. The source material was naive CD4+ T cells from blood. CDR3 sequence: CASSLGTGTSFVEQFF. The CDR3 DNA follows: TGTGCCAGCAGCTTAGGAACCGGGACTAGCTTCGTTGAGCAGTTCTTC.